This T cell receptor beta chain derives from a study of shared clonotypes between healthy human individuals. General study points: Sampling involved blood alone; tissue repertoires likely differ.

Concerning this clone itself: The antigen remains undetermined.

The assay was carried out at the deep level. Every subset had its genomic DNA shared out evenly among several immunoSEQ plates. Some clones are missing from TCRdb's copy, which holds only in-frame ones; the method was immunoSEQ multiplex PCR. The profile shows some 470,000 clones, approximately 80% of them singletons. Germline V gene lookup returns CDR1 SGHRS and CDR2 YFSETQ. Trimming pared 0 bases from V and 7 bases from J, leaving 11 bases between. The CDR3 consists of 14 residues. There were no recent acute infections or vaccinations among the donors, who were healthy HIV-negative adults. The sequence derives from a woman aged 40 to 50 in good health. Some clones in this sample may be carry-over from other donors' samples. The chain combines TRBV5-1 with TRBJ2-1; D may be TRBD1 (6 bases). Specimen: PBMCs. The CDR3 coding sequence is TGCGCCAGCAGCTTGGGCCCAGGGGCGAATGAGCAGTTCTTC. It yields the protein CASSLGPGANEQFF.